This T cell receptor (beta chain) appears in the sequencing data of a study of beta chain features in type 1 diabetes. Study observations and caveats: Moderate yet significant TCRB CDR3 shortening was seen in Type 1 diabetes patients in all four CD4+ subsets. The question of HLA type influencing TCRB rearrangement was one that remained unresolved here. Equally in patients and controls, shorter templates might have been favored by PCR.

The germline V gene encodes CDR1 SGHTA and CDR2 FQGNSA. The CDR3 extends over 14 amino acids. The ends were cut back, 9 bases at V and 9 bases at J, with 21 bases in the middle. In its sample, this clone was seen a few times. The antigen is unknown. Expressed TCRB transcripts were sequenced after all isolated RNA was converted to cDNA. The method was immunoSEQ multiplex PCR; TCRdb's version includes in-frame clones alone and lacks a portion of them. Among 630,000 or so clones listed, more than 12% were seen once. In all sorted populations, purity surpassed 98%. Sequenced: naive CD4+ T cells from blood. J is TRBJ2-1 and V is TRBV7-2; TRBD2 might be the D (7 bases). This TCR came from a man aged 18 to 35 with type 1 diabetes. In nucleotides, the CDR3 is TGTGCCAGTTTGAAGGGGGGGCCTATCGGTGAGCAGTTCTTC. Its translation is CASLKGGPIGEQFF.